Following are 20 T cell receptor beta chains from one sample sequenced in a study of CD8+ T cells in alopecia areata. Documented treatment: oral pan-JAK inhibitor, 5-10 mg twice daily. Following extraction, RNA underwent reverse transcription to cDNA, which served as the sequencing template. The method was immunoSEQ multiplex PCR; TCRdb's version includes in-frame clones alone and lacks a portion of them. The sample contains around 100,000 clones, 55% to 70% of which appear only once. Sequences were derived from CD8+ T cells sorted from blood, sampled between weeks 55 and 65, from a patient treated with tofacitinib. The receptors stem from a human donor with alopecia areata.

The sample holds a few counts of this clone. The chain links TRBV4-1 to TRBJ1-2; 8 positions agree with TRBD1. CDR1 and CDR2 (germline): MGHRA, YSYEKL. The CDR3 runs to 13 residues. After removal of 4 bases from V and 7 bases from J, the junction contained 5 bases not matched to a gene. For the CDR3, the DNA is TGCGCCAGCAGCCGGACAGGGATGGGTGGCTACACCTTC. It translates to CASSRTGMGGYTF.

The rearrangement joins TRBV6-5 to TRBJ1-1; D ambiguous. Trimming left V 6 bases short and J 5 bases short, with 13 bases between. Germline V gene data show CDR1 as MNHEY and CDR2 as SVGAGI. The CDR3 loop spans 13 amino acids. The CDR3 region has the DNA TGTGCCAGCAGCACCGGCCCGGGGACTGAAGCTTTCTTT. Its translation is CASSTGPGTEAFF.

The J gene is TRBJ1-2, the V gene TRBV6-5, with 8 positions matching TRBD1. This CDR3 is 13 amino acids long. The germline V gene has CDR1 MNHEY and CDR2 SVGAGI. With V trimmed by 4 bases and J by 8 bases, 6 bases remained unmatched. The DNA for the CDR3 is TGTGCCAGCAGTTGGACAGGGACTGGGGGCTACACCTTC. This codes for CASSWTGTGGYTF.

V is TRBV9 and J is TRBJ1-2, with a possible D match to TRBD1 (6 bases). This CDR3 has 11 residues. CDR1 SGDLS and CDR2 YYNGEE come from the germline V gene. V lost 3 bases and J lost 6, with 6 bases in between. CDR3 in DNA: TGTGCCAGCAGCGGGACAGATGGCTACACCTTC. It specifies CASSGTDGYTF. Based on the CDR3 plus reference TRBV9 and TRBJ1-2, the full variable domain is DSGVTQTPKHLITATGQRVTLRCSPRSGDLSVYWYQQSLDQGLQFLIQYYNGEERAKGNILERFSAQQFPDLHSELNLSSLELGDSALYFCASSGTDGYTFGSGTRLTVV.

V gene TRBV5-4 combines with J gene TRBJ2-5; D is perhaps TRBD1 or TRBD2 (5 bases each). Per germline, CDR1 SGHNT and CDR2 YYREEE (reference sequence). The V gene lost 4 bases and the J gene lost 5 bases, with 15 bases spanning the gap. CDR3 length: 14 residues. CDR3 sequence reads: CASSQGTGKETQYF. The CDR3 DNA reads TGTGCCAGCAGCCAAGGGACGGGGAAGGAGACCCAGTACTTC.

This clone was found a few times. The V gene is TRBV19, the J gene TRBJ1-1; D not resolved. This CDR3 has 15 amino acids. Germline V gene sequence: CDR1 LNHDA, CDR2 SQIVND (reference sequence). The V end lost 5 bases, the J end lost 0 bases, and 13 bases lay between the germline ends. The CDR3, as DNA: TGTGCCAGTAGTTATGGGCAGTACATGAACACTGAAGCTTTCTTT. It codes for CASSYGQYMNTEAFF.

The gene calls are TRBV4-1 and TRBJ2-1; the match to TRBD1 covers 9 bases. Germline assignment: CDR1 MGHRA and CDR2 YSYEKL. Trimming removed 0 bases from V and 7 bases from J; junction bases left unmatched: 13. The CDR3 contains 18 residues. Here the CDR3 DNA reads TGCGCCAGCAGCCAAGATCAGCCAGGGACAGGGATCAGGAATGAGCAGTTCTTC. Its protein is CASSQDQPGTGIRNEQFF.

In this sample, this clone turned up a few times. The chain recombines TRBV6-5 with TRBJ2-5; D is unclear. Germline V gene lookup returns CDR1 MNHEY and CDR2 SVGAGI. The CDR3 length is 16 residues. Trimming took off 2 bases at V and 5 bases at J, with 18 bases between the two ends. The CDR3 spells CASSYVLAPSRETQYF. The CDR3 nucleotides read TGTGCCAGCAGTTACGTTTTGGCTCCGTCCAGGGAGACCCAGTACTTC.

This clone was detected a few times. CDR3 protein: CAISGTGDNSPLHF. CDR3 DNA sequence: TGTGCCATCAGTGGTACAGGGGATAATTCACCCCTCCACTTT. The chain combines TRBV10-3 with TRBJ1-6; 7 nucleotides align to TRBD1. With 4 bases clipped from V and 5 bases from J, the junction kept 2 bases outside the gene matches. This CDR3 is 14 amino acids long. Per germline, CDR1 ENHRY and CDR2 SYGVKD.

V usage is TRBV27 and J usage is TRBJ1-1; D remains unclear. Germline-derived CDR1 and CDR2 are MNHEY and SMNVEV (reference sequence). The V end lost 5 bases, the J end lost 2 bases, and 9 bases lay between the germline ends. The length of the CDR3 is 13 residues. The CDR3 DNA follows: TGTGCCAGCAGTCCGAGACTCAACACTGAAGCTTTCTTT. It translates to CASSPRLNTEAFF.

This chain links TRBV11-2 with TRBJ2-3; 9 positions agree with TRBD2. V was pared by 3 bases and J by 0 bases, with 1 base of the junction left unmatched. There are 15 residues in the CDR3. Looked up from germline, CDR1 is SGHAT and CDR2 is FQNNGV. CDR3 sequence reads: CASSLLAGSTDTQYF. In DNA form, the CDR3 reads TGTGCCAGCAGCTTGCTAGCGGGAAGCACAGATACGCAGTATTTT. Combining the CDR3 with reference TRBV11-2 and TRBJ2-3 gives the whole variable domain EAGVAQSPRYKIIEKRQSVAFWCNPISGHATLYWYQQILGQGPKLLIQFQNNGVVDDSQLPKDRFSAERLKGVDSTLKIQPAKLEDSAVYLCASSLLAGSTDTQYFGPGTRLTVL.

The V gene is TRBV6-6, the J gene TRBJ1-2, with 9 nucleotides matching TRBD1. The germline V gene has CDR1 MNHNY and CDR2 SVGAGI (reference sequence). This CDR3 spans 15 amino acids. After removal of 8 bases from V and 4 bases from J, the junction contained 11 bases not matched to a gene. The CDR3 reads CASGEWDRASYGYTF. CDR3 in DNA: TGTGCCAGCGGGGAATGGGACAGGGCTAGCTATGGCTACACCTTC.

The chain uses TRBV11-2 and TRBJ2-1; 7 bases are a match to TRBD1. V lost 5 bases to trimming and J lost 9 bases; unmatched junction nucleotides: 4. CDR1 is SGHAT, CDR2 FQNNGV, per germline. This CDR3 region has 12 residues. The chain's CDR3 is CASSATGAEQFF. The CDR3 coding sequence is TGTGCCAGCAGCGCCACAGGGGCTGAGCAGTTCTTC.

A few counts support this clone. V and J are TRBV27 and TRBJ1-5; 9 bases line up with TRBD1. Germline CDR1 is MNHEY and CDR2 is SMNVEV (reference sequence). With 5 bases clipped from V and 5 bases from J, the junction kept 16 bases outside the gene matches. The CDR3 covers 18 residues. In DNA, the CDR3 is TGTGCCAGCAGTCAAAACCCACCGGGACAGGGAGGAGATCAGCCCCAGCATTTT. Translating gives CASSQNPPGQGGDQPQHF.

The chain employs TRBV29-1 and TRBJ2-3, with TRBD2 matching over 10 bases. V dropped 7 bases and J dropped 3; count of bases not matched to a gene: 4. The CDR3 spans 13 residues. Germline V gene data show CDR1 as SQVTM and CDR2 as ANQGSEA. CDR3 DNA: TGCAGCGAATTAGCGGGGGGAACAGATACGCAGTATTTT. Translating gives CSELAGGTDTQYF.

This clone has a single count. The chain couples TRBV5-6 to TRBJ1-1; possibly TRBD1 for D (5 bases). V was trimmed by 6 bases and J by 4 bases, leaving 13 bases between them. The CDR3 consists of 13 residues. Germline CDR1 SGHDT, CDR2 YYEEEE. The CDR3 DNA reads TGTGCCAGCACCGTGGGGGGAGGCACTGAAGCTTTCTTT. Its protein is CASTVGGGTEAFF.

The V call is TRBV11-2, the J call TRBJ2-7, with 7 bases matching TRBD1. CDR3 length: 14 residues. Germline assignment: CDR1 SGHAT and CDR2 FQNNGV. With 0 bases clipped from V and 4 bases from J, the junction kept 3 bases outside the gene matches. The CDR3 region has the DNA TGTGCCAGCAGCTTAGAGACAGGGTGGTACGAGCAGTACTTC. Its translation: CASSLETGWYEQYF.

V is TRBV4-2 and J is TRBJ2-1, with 7 positions matching TRBD1. Germline V lookup: CDR1 LGHNA, CDR2 YNFKEQ. The CDR3 runs to 15 residues. V gave up 0 bases and J gave up 11 bases; unmatched junction bases: 10. Here the CDR3 DNA reads TGTGCCAGCAGCCAAGATGGCATAGGGGGCTTTCAGCAGTTCTTC. Amino acids: CASSQDGIGGFQQFF.

The rearrangement uses TRBV7-8 and TRBJ1-1; D is uncertain. The CDR3 loop spans 17 amino acids. The V gene's germline CDR1 is SGHVS and CDR2 FQNEAQ. V lost 1 base and J lost 3, with 18 bases in between. The DNA for the CDR3 is TGTGCCAGCAGCTTAGATTTCCGACAAACCCGAGACACTGAAGCTTTCTTT. Its translation is CASSLDFRQTRDTEAFF.

This chain links TRBV13 with TRBJ2-5; unclear D gene. Trimming shortened V by 5 bases and J by 2 bases, and 12 bases separated the two germline ends. CDR3 length equals 14 residues. CDR1 PRHDT and CDR2 FYEKMQ come from the germline V gene (reference sequence). The CDR3, as DNA: TGTGCCAGCAGCCTCCGGACGAGACAAGAGACCCAGTACTTC. Protein sequence: CASSLRTRQETQYF. Looking up the rest from reference TRBV13 and TRBJ2-5 gives the full variable domain: AAGVIQSPRHLIKEKRETATLKCYPIPRHDTVYWYQQGPGQDPQFLISFYEKMQSDKGSIPDRFSAQQFSDYHSELNMSSLELGDSALYFCASSLRTRQETQYFGPGTRLLVL.